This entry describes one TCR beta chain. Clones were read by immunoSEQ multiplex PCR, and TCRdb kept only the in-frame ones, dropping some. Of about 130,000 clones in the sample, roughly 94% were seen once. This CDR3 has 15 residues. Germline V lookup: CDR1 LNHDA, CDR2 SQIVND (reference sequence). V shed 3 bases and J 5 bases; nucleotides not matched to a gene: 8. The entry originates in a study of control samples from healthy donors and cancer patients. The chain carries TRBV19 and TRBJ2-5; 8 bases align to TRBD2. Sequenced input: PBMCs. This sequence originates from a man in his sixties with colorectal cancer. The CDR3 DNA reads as TGTGCCAGTAGTATGTCAAGCGGGGGCTGGGAGACCCAGTACTTC. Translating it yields CASSMSSGGWETQYF.